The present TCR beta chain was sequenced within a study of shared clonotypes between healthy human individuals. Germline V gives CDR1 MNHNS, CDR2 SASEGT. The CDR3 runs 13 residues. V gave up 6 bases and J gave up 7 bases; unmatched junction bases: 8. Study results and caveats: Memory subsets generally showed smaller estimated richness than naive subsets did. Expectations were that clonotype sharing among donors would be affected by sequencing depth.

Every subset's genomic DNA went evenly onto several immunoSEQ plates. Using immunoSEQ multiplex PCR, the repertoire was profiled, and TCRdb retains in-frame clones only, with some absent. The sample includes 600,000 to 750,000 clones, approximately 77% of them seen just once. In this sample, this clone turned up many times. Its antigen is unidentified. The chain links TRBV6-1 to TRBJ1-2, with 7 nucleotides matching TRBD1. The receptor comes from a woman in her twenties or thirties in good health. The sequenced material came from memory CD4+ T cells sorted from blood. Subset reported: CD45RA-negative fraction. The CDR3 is CASRHGQEGGYTF. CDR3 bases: TGTGCCAGCAGACACGGACAGGAGGGTGGCTACACCTTC.